Listed below are T cell receptor beta chains from one sample, sequenced in a study of cytomegalovirus exposure and HLA in healthy donors. Clones were sequenced by immunoSEQ multiplex PCR, and TCRdb holds only the in-frame ones, with some missing. This sample contains about 150,000 clones. The source material was PBMCs. These TCRs come from a woman in her forties or fifties in good health and CMV-seronegative. The CDR3 runs from the conserved cysteine through the conserved F or W. D genes are given only for firm matches.

D,V,J,CDR3,DNA
TRBD2,TRBV5-1,TRBJ2-3,CASSPGRAGGSDTQYF,TGCGCCAGCAGCCCTGGAAGGGCGGGAGGGAGTGATACGCAGTATTTT
.,TRBV5-5,TRBJ1-5,CASSLEGSSNQPQHF,TGTGCCAGCAGCTTGGAAGGGAGCAGCAATCAGCCCCAGCATTTT
TRBD1,TRBV7-9,TRBJ2-2,CASSLRGQGNTGELFF,TGTGCCAGCAGCCTCCGTGGACAGGGAAACACCGGGGAGCTGTTTTTT
.,TRBV7-2,TRBJ2-4,CASSLEPVEAGLAKNIQYF,TGTGCCAGCAGCTTAGAACCCGTGGAGGCAGGACTAGCCAAAAACATTCAGTACTTC
TRBD2,TRBV28,TRBJ2-7,CVLAGGGQQYF,TGTGTCCTAGCGGGAGGAGGCCAGCAGTACTTC
TRBD2,TRBV5-1,TRBJ2-3,CASSTTSGPDTQYF,TGCGCCAGCAGTACGACTAGCGGGCCAGATACGCAGTATTTT
.,TRBV4-1,TRBJ1-5,CASSHGLTDRLNQPQHF,TGCGCCAGCAGCCATGGTCTTACCGACAGGCTGAATCAGCCCCAGCATTTT
.,TRBV7-9,TRBJ2-3,CASSLDTNTQYF,TGTGCCAGCAGCCTAGACACGAATACGCAGTATTTT
TRBD1,TRBV10-3,TRBJ1-1,CAISESGTDYPEAFF,TGTGCCATCAGTGAGTCTGGGACAGACTACCCTGAAGCTTTCTTT
.,TRBV5-8,TRBJ1-5,CASSLAYDQPQHF,TGTGCCAGCAGCTTGGCCTACGATCAGCCCCAGCATTTT
.,TRBV7-2,TRBJ1-1,CASSGGQVATEAFF,TGTGCCAGCAGCGGGGGACAAGTCGCAACTGAAGCTTTCTTT
.,TRBV9,TRBJ1-1,CASSPRGAVPFF,TGTGCCAGCAGCCCACGTGGGGCAGTTCCTTTCTTT
TRBD2,TRBV7-2,TRBJ2-1,CASSGLAGDNEQFF,TGTGCCAGCAGCGGACTAGCGGGAGACAATGAGCAGTTCTTC
.,TRBV30,TRBJ1-2,CASGNYGYTF,TGTGCATCAGGGAACTATGGCTACACCTTC
TRBD1,TRBV6-5,TRBJ1-5,CASSMDRDQPQHF,TGTGCCAGCAGTATGGACAGGGATCAGCCCCAGCATTTT
.,TRBV4-3,TRBJ1-2,CASSPGINYGYTF,TGCGCCAGCAGCCCGGGAATAAACTATGGCTACACCTTC
.,TRBV5-1,TRBJ2-6,CASSRPGNSGANVLTF,TGCGCCAGCAGCCGGCCGGGGAACTCTGGGGCCAACGTCCTGACTTTC
.,TRBV28,TRBJ1-1,CASSLEVLGAGAFF,TGTGCCAGCAGTTTGGAAGTCCTTGGTGCGGGGGCTTTCTTT